This T cell receptor (beta chain) was captured in a study of blood T cells in healthy people across ages. About the research overall: Template-switching capture recovered about one barcoded beta molecule per two T cells. Study results and limitations: Older individuals had lower TCR beta diversity per million T cells (the decline was roughly linear).

For the second PCR, which ran for roughly 6 to 11 cycles, a sample-barcoded 5' primer and a J-beta primer mix were used. The template-switch adaptor, which had 12 random nucleotides, put a tag on each cDNA molecule. Every sample returned 2.5 million or more CDR3-containing paired-end reads. One entry per CDR3 protein results from TCRdb running MiXCR on the 5' RACE reads. The data contain 630,000 or so distinct CDR3 sequences, about 30% of them seen just once; the ten biggest clones take up around 16%. The germline V and J ends were trimmed by 3 bases and 7 bases, with 13 bases remaining between them. Germline values: CDR1 LNHNV, CDR2 YYDKDF (reference sequence). The CDR3 consists of 13 residues. This clonotype turned up a few times. Its antigen is unknown.

V gene TRBV15 combines with J gene TRBJ2-7, with D hard to call. The receptor was isolated from a woman of 80 years or more in good health. The sample consisted of blood. DNA for the CDR3: TGTGCCACCAGCAGCCTCGCCCAGCTTGAGCAGTACTTC. The encoded protein is CATSSLAQLEQYF.